The next 22 T cell receptor beta chains were all read from a single sample in a study of cytomegalovirus exposure and HLA in healthy donors. Generated by immunoSEQ multiplex PCR, the TCRdb table keeps only in-frame clones and is missing some. This table holds fewer than 60,000 clones, about 94% found once. The material sequenced was PBMCs. The receptors were sampled from a woman between 18 and 29 years old in good health and CMV-seropositive.

This chain uses TRBV27 with TRBJ1-5; D call uncertain. V lost 2 bases and J 5 bases, leaving 13 bases between the germline ends. The CDR3 is 15 residues long. CDR1 MNHEY and CDR2 SMNVEV come from the germline V gene (reference sequence). The CDR3 reads CASSLRSGGYQPQHF. CDR3 coding DNA: TGTGCCAGCAGTTTAAGGTCGGGCGGGTATCAGCCCCAGCATTTT.

The rearrangement uses TRBV5-4 and TRBJ1-1; D perhaps matches TRBD1 (5 bases). CDR1 and CDR2 (germline): SGHNT, YYREEE (reference sequence). This CDR3 comprises 15 residues. The V end was cut by 2 bases, the J end by 3 bases, with 14 bases between. This CDR3 is CASSFPRTGDTEAFF. The CDR3 nucleotides read TGTGCCAGCAGCTTTCCCAGGACGGGGGACACTGAAGCTTTCTTT.

The V and J genes are TRBV21-1 and TRBJ2-7; TRBD1, the table's D call, was not compared with the DNA. TRBV21-1 constitutes a pseudogene. CDR3 size: 17 residues. The CDR3: CASSKVGRQLPSYEQYF. CDR3 in DNA: TGTGCCAGCAGCAAAGTAGGTCGACAGCTTCCGTCCTACGAGCAGTACTTC.

The chain couples TRBV4-1 to TRBJ2-7; TRBD2 matches at 12 bases. The V gene end was trimmed by 1 base and the J gene end by 4 bases; junction bases not matched to a gene: 8. Per germline, CDR1 MGHRA and CDR2 YSYEKL. The CDR3 covers 17 residues. CDR3 amino acids: CASSQGSLAGGPYEQYF. The CDR3 region has the DNA TGCGCCAGCAGCCAAGGCAGCCTAGCGGGAGGGCCGTACGAGCAGTACTTC.

The CDR3 spells CASSHWTGVLYEQYF. The CDR3 DNA reads as TGTGCCAGCAGCCATTGGACAGGGGTGCTTTACGAGCAGTACTTC. The rearrangement joins TRBV6-5 to TRBJ2-7; 9 nucleotides align to TRBD1. CDR3 length: 15 residues. Germline V gene sequence: CDR1 MNHEY, CDR2 SVGAGI. Unmatched junction bases numbered 10, after V lost 6 bases and J lost 4 bases.

V and J are TRBV28 and TRBJ2-7; no firm D call. This CDR3 is built from 11 residues. Germline CDR1 reads MDHEN; CDR2 reads SYDVKM. Trimming pared 2 bases from V and 3 bases from J, leaving 2 bases between. DNA of the CDR3: TGTGCCAGCAGTTTACTCTACGAGCAGTACTTC. Translating gives CASSLLYEQYF.

CDR3 residues: CASSLEPGEKLFF. In nucleotides, the CDR3 is TGTGCCAGCAGTTTGGAACCGGGAGAAAAACTGTTTTTT. The chain uses TRBV27 and TRBJ1-4; D ambiguous. Germline CDR1 MNHEY, CDR2 SMNVEV (reference sequence). Trimming left V 3 bases short and J 8 bases short, with 10 bases between. CDR3 length equals 13 residues.

The CDR3 bases are TGTGCCAGCAGCTTAGGGGGCCTGCTCTCTGGAAACACCATATATTTT. Translation gives CASSLGGLLSGNTIYF. The chain couples TRBV5-4 to TRBJ1-3; 7 bases align to TRBD1. J was trimmed by 0 bases and V by 2 bases; bases with no gene match: 5. Looked up from germline, CDR1 is SGHNT and CDR2 is YYREEE (reference sequence). This CDR3 spans 16 amino acids.

This clone was seen once. V is TRBV6-6 and J is TRBJ2-5, with TRBD2 as a possible D gene (6 bases). Trimming pared 2 bases from V and 4 bases from J, leaving 11 bases between. This CDR3 region has 14 residues. CDR1 is MNHNY and CDR2 is SVGAGI in the germline V gene (reference sequence). The CDR3, as DNA: TGTGCCAGCAGTTACCCCCCACTAGCAGAGACCCAGTACTTC. This gives the protein CASSYPPLAETQYF.

The V call is TRBV7-9, the J call TRBJ2-1; D perhaps matches TRBD2 (5 bases). This CDR3 region has 15 residues. Trimming took off 1 base at V and 1 base at J, with 8 bases between the two ends. Germline V gives CDR1 SEHNR, CDR2 FQNEAQ (reference sequence). The CDR3 sequence: CASSLVAKSYNEQFF. The CDR3 coding sequence is TGTGCCAGCAGCTTAGTAGCGAAGTCCTACAATGAGCAGTTCTTC. Drawing the rest from reference TRBV7-9 and TRBJ2-1, the complete variable domain is DTGVSQNPRHKITKRGQNVTFRCDPISEHNRLYWYRQTLGQGPEFLTYFQNEAQLEKSRLLSDRFSAERPKGSFSTLEIQRTEQGDSAMYLCASSLVAKSYNEQFFGPGTRLTVL.

This rearrangement joins TRBV12-5 to TRBJ2-1; D is unresolved. CDR1 is LGHNT and CDR2 is FRNRAP in the germline V gene. This CDR3 region has 12 residues. V was pared by 1 base and J by 10 bases, with 8 bases between. In DNA, the CDR3 is TGTGCTAGTGGTTTGGGTTCCCCAGAGCAGTTCTTC. Protein sequence: CASGLGSPEQFF.

The chain couples TRBV30 to TRBJ2-1, with D possibly being TRBD2 (5 bases). The V and J ends lost 2 bases and 0 bases respectively, with 17 bases between them. CDR3 length: 17 residues. CDR1 and CDR2 (germline): GTSNPN, SVGIG (reference sequence). The CDR3 is CAWSRRGGDPSYNEQFF. The DNA for the CDR3 is TGTGCCTGGAGTCGACGAGGAGGAGATCCCTCCTACAATGAGCAGTTCTTC.

The chain has TRBV6-5 and TRBJ2-2, with D tentatively TRBD1 (6 bases). V gave up 4 bases and J gave up 0 bases, with 9 bases separating them. CDR3 length: 15 amino acids. In germline, CDR1 is MNHEY, CDR2 SVGAGI. For the CDR3, the DNA is TGTGCCAGCAGTTGGACAGTTTCGAACACCGGGGAGCTGTTTTTT. It specifies CASSWTVSNTGELFF.

The CDR3 DNA follows: TGTGCCAGTAGTCTCCTCGGGATAGCGGGAGGCAACGAGCAGTACTTC. Protein product: CASSLLGIAGGNEQYF. V is TRBV19 and J is TRBJ2-7; the match to TRBD2 covers 10 bases. Germline loops: CDR1 LNHDA, CDR2 SQIVND (reference sequence). The CDR3 covers 16 residues. V shed 5 bases and J 5 bases; nucleotides not matched to a gene: 12.

V is TRBV7-3 and J is TRBJ2-3, with 10 bases identical to TRBD1. The V segment lost 4 bases and the J segment 5 bases; nucleotides outside the gene matches: 6. The CDR3 runs 15 residues. CDR1 SGHTA and CDR2 FQGTGA come from the germline V gene. In nucleotides, the CDR3 is TGTGCCAGCAGCTGGGACAGGGGAAGGGGAGATACGCAGTATTTT. Its translation: CASSWDRGRGDTQYF.

V is TRBV5-1 and J is TRBJ2-7; TRBD1 matches 9 bases. Germline loops: CDR1 SGHRS, CDR2 YFSETQ. V lost 4 bases, J lost 3 bases, and 5 bases stayed unmatched. This CDR3 has 14 amino acids. For the CDR3, the DNA is TGCGCCAGCAGCACCGGGACAGGGCTCTACGAGCAGTACTTC. Protein product: CASSTGTGLYEQYF.

This clone is a singleton in its sample. V and J are TRBV7-9 and TRBJ1-4; TRBD1 is a possible D gene (5 bases). Germline V gene lookup returns CDR1 SEHNR and CDR2 FQNEAQ (reference sequence). The CDR3 runs to 16 residues. Between the trimmed V and J ends, which lost 5 bases and 8 bases, there was a span of 21 bases. Written as DNA, the CDR3 is TGTGCCAGCAGCCACGCCCAGACAGTCGCTGCCGAAAAACTGTTTTTT. Its protein product is CASSHAQTVAAEKLFF.

J is TRBJ2-1 and V is TRBV9; 14 bases map to TRBD2. The CDR3 runs 15 residues. Per the germline V gene, CDR1 is SGDLS and CDR2 is YYNGEE. Trimming at V came to 4 bases and at J to 9 bases, leaving 6 bases not matched to a gene. For the CDR3, the DNA is TGTGCCAGCAGCTCAGAGGGACTAGCGGGAGTTGAGCAGTTCTTC. It codes for CASSSEGLAGVEQFF.

The V call is TRBV27, the J call TRBJ2-1; 9 bases match TRBD2. The V and J ends lost 5 bases and 8 bases, in that order; junction bases with no gene match: 13. Germline CDR1 MNHEY, CDR2 SMNVEV (reference sequence). The CDR3 length is 16 residues. The CDR3 nucleotides are TGTGCCAGCAGTCCGCCGGGACTAGCAAGAATGCATGAGCAGTTCTTC. Protein sequence: CASSPPGLARMHEQFF.

The chain employs TRBV7-8 and TRBJ2-1; D is unresolved. Trimming stripped 0 bases from V and 3 bases from J, with 9 bases between. CDR3 size: 15 residues. CDR1 is SGHVS and CDR2 is FQNEAQ in the germline V gene. The CDR3 is CASSLARFIYNEQFF. In DNA, the CDR3 is TGTGCCAGCAGCTTAGCTCGGTTTATCTACAATGAGCAGTTCTTC.

The chain carries TRBV6-5 and TRBJ1-1; D is undetermined. Between the trimmed V and J ends, which lost 3 bases and 5 bases, there was a span of 10 bases. CDR1 is MNHEY and CDR2 is SVGAGI in the germline V gene. CDR3 length: 13 amino acids. CDR3 DNA: TGTGCCAGCAGTTATGGAGGAGGAACTGAAGCTTTCTTT. This translates into CASSYGGGTEAFF.

This CDR3 is CSVDWQDSDAYTF. As DNA, the CDR3 is TGCAGCGTTGATTGGCAGGACAGCGACGCCTACACCTTC. The V call is TRBV29-1, the J call TRBJ1-2; weak D call: TRBD1 (6 bases). The germline gives CDR1 SQVTM, CDR2 ANQGSEA. The CDR3 length is 13 residues. Trimming removed 3 bases from V and 10 bases from J, with 18 bases in between. Complete variable domain (other parts from reference TRBV29-1 and TRBJ1-2): SAVISQKPSRDICQRGTSLTIQCQVDSQVTMMFWYRQQPGQSLTLIATANQGSEATYESGFVIDKFPISRPNLTFSTLTVSNMSPEDSSIYLCSVDWQDSDAYTFGSGTRLTVV.